This T cell receptor beta chain was found in a study of early T cells in non-severe SARS-CoV-2 infection. Each CDR3 protein is one row after TCRdb ran MiXCR on the 5' RACE reads. Here the sample spans fewer than 60,000 distinct CDR3 sequences, 9.1% being singletons. Germline-derived CDR1 and CDR2 are MNHEY and SVGAGI. Deletions cut 9 bases from V and 3 bases from J, with 18 bases between. The CDR3 loop spans 14 amino acids. This clonotype came up many times. Sequencing input: whole blood. The chain uses TRBV6-5 and TRBJ2-7; D remains unclear. The clonotype was recovered from an adult who was a healthcare worker with PCR-confirmed SARS-CoV-2 infection or an uninfected control (not recorded which). The CDR3 reads CASKVTPESYEQYF. The CDR3 bases are TGTGCCAGTAAAGTCACGCCGGAAAGCTACGAGCAGTACTTC.